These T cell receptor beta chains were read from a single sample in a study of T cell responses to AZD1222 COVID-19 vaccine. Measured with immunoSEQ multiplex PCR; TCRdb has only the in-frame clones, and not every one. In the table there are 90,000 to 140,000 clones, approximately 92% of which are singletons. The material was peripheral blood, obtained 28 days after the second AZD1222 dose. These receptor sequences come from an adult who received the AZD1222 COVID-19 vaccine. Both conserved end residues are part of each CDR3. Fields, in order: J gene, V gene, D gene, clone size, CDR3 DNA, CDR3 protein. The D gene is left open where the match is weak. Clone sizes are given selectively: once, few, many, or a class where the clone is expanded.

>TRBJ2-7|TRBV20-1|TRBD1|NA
TGCAGTGCTAGTGGGACAGGGCTTCGAACTACGGAACAGTACTTC
CSASGTGLRTTEQYF
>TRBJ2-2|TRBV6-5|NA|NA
TGTGCCAGCAGTTACTCCCAGACGTCGACCGGGGAGCTGTTTTTT
CASSYSQTSTGELFF
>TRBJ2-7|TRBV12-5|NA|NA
TGTGCTAGTGGTTTGGTACTGACAGTGACAAGGTTCGAGCAGTACTTC
CASGLVLTVTRFEQYF
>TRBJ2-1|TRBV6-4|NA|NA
TGTGCCAGCAGTGAAGAACCGTTTAGCGATTCCTACAATGAGCAGTTCTTC
CASSEEPFSDSYNEQFF
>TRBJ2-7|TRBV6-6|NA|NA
TGTGCCAGCAGTTACTCGTATGGGGGTAGGACCTACGAGCAGTACTTC
CASSYSYGGRTYEQYF
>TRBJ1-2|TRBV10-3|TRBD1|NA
TGTGCCATCAGTGACCGGGACAGGACCTCCTATGGCTACACCTTC
CAISDRDRTSYGYTF
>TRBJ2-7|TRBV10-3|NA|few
TGTGCCATCAGTGAGTCGTACGGGAGCTCCTACGAGCAGTACTTC
CAISESYGSSYEQYF
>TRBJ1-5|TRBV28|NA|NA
TGTGCCAGCAGTTCAAGGACAGATTATCAGCCCCAGCATTTT
CASSSRTDYQPQHF
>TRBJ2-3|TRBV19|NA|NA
TGTGCCAGTAGTATAAGATATTCCCAGGGGTCATGGGGCACAGATACGCAGTATTTT
CASSIRYSQGSWGTDTQYF
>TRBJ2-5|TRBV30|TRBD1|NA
TGTGCCACCACCGTGACAGGGGTGGAGGAGACCCAGTACTTC
CATTVTGVEETQYF
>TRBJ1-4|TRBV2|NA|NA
TGTGCCAGCAGTCCATGGACAGCTAATGAAAAACTGTTTTTT
CASSPWTANEKLFF
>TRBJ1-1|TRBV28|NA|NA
TGTGCCAGCAGTTTTGGAACCTCCACTGAAGCTTTCTTT
CASSFGTSTEAFF
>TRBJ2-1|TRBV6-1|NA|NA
TGTGCCAGCAGTGAACTAGGACAGAATTACAATGAGCAGTTCTTC
CASSELGQNYNEQFF
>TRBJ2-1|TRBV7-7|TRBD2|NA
TGTGCCAGCAGCTTAGGTAGCGGGGGCTACAATGAGCAGTTCTTC
CASSLGSGGYNEQFF
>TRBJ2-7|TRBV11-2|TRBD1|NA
TGTGCCAGCAGCTTCGGACAGGGTCCCATCGAGCAGTACTTC
CASSFGQGPIEQYF
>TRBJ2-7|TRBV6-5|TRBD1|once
TGTGCCAGCGGACAGGGGCTGGAGCAGTACTTC
CASGQGLEQYF
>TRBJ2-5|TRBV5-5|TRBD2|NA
TGTGCCAGCAGCCCCGGTGGGGCGGGAGTCGATGAGACCCAGTACTTC
CASSPGGAGVDETQYF
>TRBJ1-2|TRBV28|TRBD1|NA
TGTGCCAGCAGTCGCTCCCTCCGACAGGGAATCGACTATGGCTACACCTTC
CASSRSLRQGIDYGYTF
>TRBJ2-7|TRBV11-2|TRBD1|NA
TGTGCCAGCAGCTTAGCCTTTACAGGGGCGAGCGAGCAGTACTTC
CASSLAFTGASEQYF
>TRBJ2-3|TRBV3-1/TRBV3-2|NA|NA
TGTGCCAGCAGCCGTCGGACTGGGGGCACAGATACGCAGTATTTT
CASSRRTGGTDTQYF
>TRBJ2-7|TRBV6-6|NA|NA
TGTGCCAGCAGGCCCATCCGGGACACGCCCTACGAGCAGTACTTC
CASRPIRDTPYEQYF
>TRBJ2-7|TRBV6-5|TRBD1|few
TGTGCCAGCAGTTACCGGGCGACAGGGGAAACCTACGAGCAGTACTTC
CASSYRATGETYEQYF
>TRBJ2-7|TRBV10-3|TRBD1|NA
TGTGCCATCAGTGGGACAGGGGACTCCTACGAGCAGTACTTC
CAISGTGDSYEQYF
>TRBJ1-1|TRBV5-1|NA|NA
TGCGCCAGCAGCTTGGAAGTGGGCCGCACTGAAGCTTTCTTT
CASSLEVGRTEAFF
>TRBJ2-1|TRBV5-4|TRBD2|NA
TGTGCCAGCAGCCAGGCGGGGGTCCGGGAGCAGTTCTTC
CASSQAGVREQFF
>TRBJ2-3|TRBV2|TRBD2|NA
TGTGCCAGCAGTGGACTAGCGGTTAGCACAGATACGCAGTATTTT
CASSGLAVSTDTQYF
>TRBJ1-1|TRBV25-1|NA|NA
TGTGCCACCAACGACGTAGGCGCTGAAGCTTTCTTT
CATNDVGAEAFF
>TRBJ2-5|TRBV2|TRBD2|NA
TGTGCCAGCAGTGGGACTAGCGGGAGGGCCGGGGAGACCCAGTACTTC
CASSGTSGRAGETQYF
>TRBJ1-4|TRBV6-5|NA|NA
TGTGCCAGCAGTTACTCCCGAGTGGAGGTAAAACTGTTTTTT
CASSYSRVEVKLFF
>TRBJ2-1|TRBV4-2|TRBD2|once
TGTGCCAGCAGCCAAGATTCCTCAACTAGCGGGAGCTATGAGCAGTTCTTC
CASSQDSSTSGSYEQFF
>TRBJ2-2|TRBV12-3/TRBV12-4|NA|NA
TGTGCCAGCTCGTCCTCTACCGGGGAGCTGTTTTTT
CASSSSTGELFF
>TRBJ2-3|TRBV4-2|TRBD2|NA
TGTGCCAGCAGCCTTCAGGAGCGGGAGTCCACAGATACGCAGTATTTT
CASSLQERESTDTQYF
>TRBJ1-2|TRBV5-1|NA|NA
TGCGCCAGCAGCTCCAAGCTAGGACAGCCGAGGGACTATGGCTACACCTTC
CASSSKLGQPRDYGYTF
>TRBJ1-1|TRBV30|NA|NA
TGTGCCTGGACCAGACAGGCAAACACTGAAGCTTTCTTT
CAWTRQANTEAFF
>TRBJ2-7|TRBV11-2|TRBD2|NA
TGTGCCAGCAGCTTAGCGGGGGGGATCAGCTACGAGCAGTACTTC
CASSLAGGISYEQYF
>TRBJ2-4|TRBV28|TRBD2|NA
TGTGCCAGCAGTTTATTGGCGGGAGGACCACAAAACATTCAGTACTTC
CASSLLAGGPQNIQYF
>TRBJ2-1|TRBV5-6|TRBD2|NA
TGTGCCAGCAGCTTGGAGATCGGGGGGTCCTACAATGAGCAGTTCTTC
CASSLEIGGSYNEQFF
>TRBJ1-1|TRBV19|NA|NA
TGTGCCAGTAGTGTGACGAACACTGAAGCTTTCTTT
CASSVTNTEAFF
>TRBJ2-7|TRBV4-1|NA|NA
TGCGCCAGCAGCCAAGAAGAACCAGTGGGGACCGGAAGCTCCTACGAGCAGTACTTC
CASSQEEPVGTGSSYEQYF
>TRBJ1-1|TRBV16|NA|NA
TGTGCCAGCAGCCAATCTGGTAAGAACACTGAAGCTTTCTTT
CASSQSGKNTEAFF
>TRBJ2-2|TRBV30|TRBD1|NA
TGTGCCTGGAGAGGACAGGGAAACACCGGGGAGCTGTTTTTT
CAWRGQGNTGELFF
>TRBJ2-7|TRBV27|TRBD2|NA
TGTGCCAGCAGTCGGGGGGAGGGGCGGTACGAGCAGTACTTC
CASSRGEGRYEQYF
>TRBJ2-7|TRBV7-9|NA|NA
TGTGCCAGCGGGACCACTGGCGAGCAGTACTTC
CASGTTGEQYF
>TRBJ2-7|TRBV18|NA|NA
TGTGCCAGCTCACCGTCCAACAAAAGAAACTACGAGCAGTACTTC
CASSPSNKRNYEQYF
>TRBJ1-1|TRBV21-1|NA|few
TGTGCCAGCAGCAAAGTAAAGACAGATTTGAACACTGAAGCTTTCTTT
CASSKVKTDLNTEAFF
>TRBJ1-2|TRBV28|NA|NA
TGTGCCAGCACCCTACTCGGAGCTAACTATGGCTACACCTTC
CASTLLGANYGYTF
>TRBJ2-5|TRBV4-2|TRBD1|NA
TGTGCCAGCAGCCAGCCGGGACAGCTCCAAGAGACCCAGTACTTC
CASSQPGQLQETQYF
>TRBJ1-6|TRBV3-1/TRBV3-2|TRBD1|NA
TGTGCCAGCTCCCGACAGGGTAATAATTCACCCCTCCACTTT
CASSRQGNNSPLHF
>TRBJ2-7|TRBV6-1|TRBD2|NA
TGTGCCAGCAGTGAAGCGCGGGGGGATTCCCCGTACGAGCAGTACTTC
CASSEARGDSPYEQYF